This T cell receptor (beta chain) was captured by sequencing in a study of blood T cell repertoires in COVID-19 (dated by TCRdb to about 2020). About the study as a whole: Samples covering the acute and convalescent phases of COVID-19 were provided by collaborators in the United States, Italy and Spain. Samples were obtained from the ongoing ImmuneRACE study (first 160 participants) and from 1,254 subjects provided by 6 global collaborators. The repertoires were released in a freely available public database intended as a resource for research on the immune response to SARS-CoV-2. Sample metadata almost always included a de-identified subject ID, COVID-19 status, age in years and sex. Deeply sampled blood TCRbeta repertoires from subjects exposed to, actively infected with, or recovered from COVID-19 were included in the dataset. The prospective study material was composed of cDNA or gDNA derived from T cells, B-cell-depleted T cells, or PBMCs. Where available, HLA class I and class II types were taken from metadata supplied by the sample provider and were not determined by assay-based typing. What the work shows at the level of the full study, not this receptor alone: Clinical and demographic metadata were provided uncurated, with the amount varying by source and participant.

Turning to this clone: The antigen this receptor binds is unknown. Base qualities are missing; no much larger clone stands one base away.

The CDR3 has 16 amino acids, counting the end cysteine and phenylalanine. Solely the CDR3 DNA is kept, with 48 bases framed from the first base. Looking up the germline V gene (reference sequence) yields CDR1 SEHNR and CDR2 FQNEAQ. V is pared back by 2 bases and J by 1 base, with 12 bases lying between the germline termini. TCRbeta CDR3 regions were amplified from genomic DNA using the immunoSEQ Assay, a bias-controlled multiplex PCR. The source study handled its data this way. Nucleated cell counts per sample were estimated from amplification of reference gene primers within the assay. To quantify the absolute abundance of each unique TCRbeta CDR3 rearrangement, sequence reads were collapsed and filtered. For each sample, productive Simpson clonality was calculated as the square root of Simpson's diversity index over productive rearrangements. TCRdb provides this immuneACCESS table in a form limited to in-frame rearrangements. Some clones are lacking; in checked studies, under half of them reflect an unresolved V gene, and why the rest are absent is not known. V, J and clone size were drawn from that table, and D and trimming were deduced from the DNA. Recorded for this sample are roughly 380,000 clones; around 89% of them occurred a single time. Together, the top ten hold 1.5% to 1.8% of the sample.

One collaborating source in Seattle enrolled patients during active infection and followed them longitudinally through the course of disease. The collaborating institutions used their own protocols to collect whole blood in K2EDTA tubes. For TCRbeta analysis, collaborators shipped samples as frozen whole blood, isolated PBMCs, or DNA extracted from either of those sample types. The clonotype was recovered from a woman between 40 and 50 years old with COVID-19, enrolled during active disease. The sample consisted of peripheral blood. This chain is built from TRBV7-9 and TRBJ2-4, and perhaps TRBD2 as D gene, on 5 matching bases. In nucleotide form, the sequence is TGTGCCAGCAGCTTAAGTGGTTCGGGGGCCAAAAACATTCAGTACTTC. It translates as CASSLSGSGAKNIQYF.